The clone carrying this T cell receptor beta chain was recorded once. These data belong to a study of T cell responses to AZD1222 COVID-19 vaccine. Clones were read by immunoSEQ multiplex PCR, and TCRdb kept only the in-frame ones, dropping some. The top ten clones hold around 7.1% of a sample with some 100,000 clones, around 89% of them seen once. Material: peripheral blood, obtained 28 days after the second AZD1222 dose. The TCR was taken from an adult who received the AZD1222 COVID-19 vaccine.

CDR3 nucleotide sequence: TGTGCCACCAGCAGCGTAGAAAGTAGGTCCTACAATGAGCAGTTCTTC. Its translation is CATSSVESRSYNEQFF. V gene TRBV15 combines with J gene TRBJ2-1; no clear D gene. Trimming removed 3 bases at V and 1 base at J, with 13 bases between. The CDR3 runs 16 residues. Germline loops: CDR1 LNHNV, CDR2 YYDKDF (reference sequence).